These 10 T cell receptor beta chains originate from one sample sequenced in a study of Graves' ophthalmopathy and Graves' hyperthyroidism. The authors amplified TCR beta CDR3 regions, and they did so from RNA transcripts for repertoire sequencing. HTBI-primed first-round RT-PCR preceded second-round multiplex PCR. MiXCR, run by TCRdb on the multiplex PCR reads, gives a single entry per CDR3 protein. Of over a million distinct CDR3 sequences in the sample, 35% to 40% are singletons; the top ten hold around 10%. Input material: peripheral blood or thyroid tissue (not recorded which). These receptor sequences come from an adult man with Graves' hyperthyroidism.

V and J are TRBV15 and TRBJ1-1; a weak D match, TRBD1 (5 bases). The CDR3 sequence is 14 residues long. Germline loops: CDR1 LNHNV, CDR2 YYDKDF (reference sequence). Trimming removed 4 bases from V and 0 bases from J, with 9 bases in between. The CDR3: CATSMGGMNTEAFF. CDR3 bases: TGTGCCACCAGCATGGGGGGGATGAACACTGAAGCTTTCTTT.

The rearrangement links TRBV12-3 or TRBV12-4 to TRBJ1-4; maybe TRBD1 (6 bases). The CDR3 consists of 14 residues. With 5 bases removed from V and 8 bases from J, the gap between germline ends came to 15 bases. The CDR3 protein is CASSNTGSREKLFF. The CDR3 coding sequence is TGTGCCAGCAGTAATACAGGGTCACGCGAAAAACTGTTTTTT.

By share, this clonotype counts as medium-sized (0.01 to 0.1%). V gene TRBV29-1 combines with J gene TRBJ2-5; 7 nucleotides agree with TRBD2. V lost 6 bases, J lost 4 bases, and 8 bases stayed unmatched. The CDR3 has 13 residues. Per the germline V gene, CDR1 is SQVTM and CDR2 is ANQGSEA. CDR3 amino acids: CSVRLASVETQYF. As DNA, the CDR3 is TGCAGCGTCAGACTAGCTAGTGTAGAGACCCAGTACTTC.

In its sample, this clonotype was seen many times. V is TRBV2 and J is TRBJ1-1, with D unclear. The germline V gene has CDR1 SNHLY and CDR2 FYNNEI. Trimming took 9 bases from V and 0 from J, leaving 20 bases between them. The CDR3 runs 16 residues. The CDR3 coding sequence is TGTGCCAGTCGCCAGAATTCAGCAGCCTTGAACACTGAAGCTTTCTTT. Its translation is CASRQNSAALNTEAFF.

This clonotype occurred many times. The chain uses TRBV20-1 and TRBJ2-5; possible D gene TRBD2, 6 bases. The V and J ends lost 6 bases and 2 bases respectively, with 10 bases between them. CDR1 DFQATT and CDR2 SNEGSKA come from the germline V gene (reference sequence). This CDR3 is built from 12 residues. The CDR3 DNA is TGCAGTGCCGGAGGGGTTCAAGAGACCCAGTACTTC. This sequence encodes CSAGGVQETQYF.

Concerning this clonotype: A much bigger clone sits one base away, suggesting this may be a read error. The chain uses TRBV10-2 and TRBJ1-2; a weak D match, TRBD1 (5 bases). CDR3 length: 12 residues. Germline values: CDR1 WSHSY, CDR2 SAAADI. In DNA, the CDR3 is TGCGCCAGCATGACAGACGCGTATGGCTGCACCTTC. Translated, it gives CASMTDAYGCTF.

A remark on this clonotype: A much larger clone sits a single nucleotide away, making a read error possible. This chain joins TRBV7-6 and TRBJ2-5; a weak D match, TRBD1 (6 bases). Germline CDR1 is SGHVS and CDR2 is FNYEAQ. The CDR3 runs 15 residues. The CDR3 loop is CASSPSRDTQETQCF. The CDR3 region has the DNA TGTGCCAGCAGCCCCTCCCGGGACACTCAAGAGACCCAGTGCTTC.

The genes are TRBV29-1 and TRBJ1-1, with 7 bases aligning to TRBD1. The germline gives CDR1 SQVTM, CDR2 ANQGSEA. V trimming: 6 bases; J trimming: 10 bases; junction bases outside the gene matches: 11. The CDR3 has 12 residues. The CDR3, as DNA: TGCAGCGTAGGACAGGAGGGGGATGGAGCTTTCTTT. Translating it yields CSVGQEGDGAFF.

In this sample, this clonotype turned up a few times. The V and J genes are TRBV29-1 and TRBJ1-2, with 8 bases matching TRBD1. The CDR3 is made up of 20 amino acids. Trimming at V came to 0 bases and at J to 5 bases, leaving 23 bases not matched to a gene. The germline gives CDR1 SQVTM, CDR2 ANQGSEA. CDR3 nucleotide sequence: TGCAGCGTTGAAGATTTCATCCGCGCGGACAGGGTGCTTATTGATTATGGCTACACCTTC. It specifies CSVEDFIRADRVLIDYGYTF.

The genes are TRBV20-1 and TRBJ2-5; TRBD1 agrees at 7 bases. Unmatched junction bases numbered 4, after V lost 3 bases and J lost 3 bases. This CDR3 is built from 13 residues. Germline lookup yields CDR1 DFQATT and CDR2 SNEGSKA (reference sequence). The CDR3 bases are TGCAGTGCTAGCCGGGACAGCGAAGAGACCCAGTACTTC. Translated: CSASRDSEETQYF.